Presented here are 26 T cell receptor beta chains from one specimen sequenced in a study of T cells in Graves' hyperthyroidism and ophthalmopathy. Amplification of TCR beta CDR3 regions was performed using RNA transcripts as template. TCR CDR3 underwent first-round RT-PCR with the HTBI primer set. Via MiXCR, TCRdb re-called the multiplex PCR reads, giving one row per CDR3 protein. The sample records approximately 600,000 distinct CDR3 sequences, 16% being singletons. Sequences were obtained from blood. The receptors originated from a woman in her twenties or thirties with Graves' hyperthyroidism.

Only a few counts were recorded for this clonotype. The chain combines TRBV13 with TRBJ2-3, with TRBD1 identical over 8 bases. The CDR3 spans 16 residues. With 5 bases clipped from V and 4 bases from J, the junction kept 11 bases outside the gene matches. From germline, CDR1 is PRHDT and CDR2 FYEKMQ (reference sequence). CDR3 DNA sequence: TGTGCCAGCAGCCCCCGGGCAGGGGGCCTCGCAGATACGCAGTATTTT. Its protein product is CASSPRAGGLADTQYF. The full variable domain, in which reference TRBV13 and TRBJ2-3 provide the parts outside the CDR3, is AAGVIQSPRHLIKEKRETATLKCYPIPRHDTVYWYQQGPGQDPQFLISFYEKMQSDKGSIPDRFSAQQFSDYHSELNMSSLELGDSALYFCASSPRAGGLADTQYFGPGTRLTVL.

The CDR3 is CASSFLGLRRTGELFF. The CDR3 nucleotides read TGTGCCAGCAGCTTTTTGGGACTTAGACGGACCGGGGAGCTGTTTTTT. The V gene is TRBV7-9, the J gene TRBJ2-2; possible D gene TRBD2, 6 bases. Trimming left V 3 bases short and J 5 bases short, with 16 bases between. Germline V lookup: CDR1 SEHNR, CDR2 FQNEAQ (reference sequence). The CDR3 has 16 amino acids.

The rearrangement links TRBV30 to TRBJ2-7, with 7 bases matching TRBD1. Germline V gene lookup returns CDR1 GTSNPN and CDR2 SVGIG (reference sequence). With V trimmed by 4 bases and J by 6 bases, 12 bases remained unmatched. The CDR3 is 14 residues long. CDR3 loop: CAWKQTERGPEQYF. CDR3 nucleotides: TGTGCCTGGAAGCAAACGGAGAGGGGGCCCGAGCAGTACTTC.

There are a few counts of this clonotype. J is TRBJ2-1 and V is TRBV11-2; 9 bases map to TRBD1. V lost 1 base and J lost 4; bases outside the gene matches: 5. Per the germline V gene, CDR1 is SGHAT and CDR2 is FQNNGV. The CDR3 runs 16 residues. The CDR3 protein is CASSLVRQGDYNEQFF. The CDR3 DNA sequence: TGTGCCAGCAGCTTAGTCCGACAGGGGGATTACAATGAGCAGTTCTTC.

DNA for the CDR3: TGTGCCAGCAGTTTATTTCCGTGGGACGAGCAGTACTTC. Translated, it gives CASSLFPWDEQYF. The chain recombines TRBV12-3 or TRBV12-4 with TRBJ2-7; D unresolved. The CDR3 runs 13 residues. The V gene lost 2 bases and the J gene lost 5 bases, with 10 bases spanning the gap.

This clonotype appeared once. Relative to the germline gene, one junction end is altered; a read error may explain this. The J gene is TRBJ2-7, the V gene TRBV28; D is ambiguous. Germline V gene data show CDR1 as MDHEN and CDR2 as SYDVKM. The CDR3 covers 14 residues. CDR3 sequence reads: CASSLSAAIYAQYF. The CDR3, as DNA: TGTGCCAGCAGTTTAAGCGCGGCAATTTACGCGCAGTACTTC.

The chain combines TRBV20-1 with TRBJ2-7, with 9 nucleotides matching TRBD1. Germline trimming cut 5 bases from V and 3 bases from J; bases unmatched to any gene: 11. Germline lookup yields CDR1 DFQATT and CDR2 SNEGSKA (reference sequence). The CDR3 is made up of 15 amino acids. The chain's CDR3 is CSAFEVGQGIYEQYF. The CDR3 bases are TGCAGTGCTTTCGAAGTGGGACAGGGTATCTACGAGCAGTACTTC.

This clonotype appeared a few times. The chain joins TRBV5-1 to TRBJ2-5; 7 nucleotides agree with TRBD2. Germline CDR1 and CDR2: SGHRS and YFSETQ. The CDR3 is 15 amino acids. Germline trimming cut 4 bases from V and 0 bases from J; bases unmatched to any gene: 6. The CDR3 reads CASSPQAGYQETQYF. The CDR3 DNA follows: TGCGCCAGCAGCCCGCAAGCGGGATACCAAGAGACCCAGTACTTC.

This clonotype was detected a few times. V and J are TRBV12-3 or TRBV12-4 and TRBJ2-2, with D unclear. V lost 7 bases and J 0 bases, leaving 3 bases between the germline ends. The CDR3 runs to 12 residues. In DNA, the CDR3 is TGTGCCAGCACAGCGAACACCGGGGAGCTGTTTTTT. It yields the protein CASTANTGELFF.

The rearrangement links TRBV20-1 to TRBJ2-7; D not resolved. The CDR3 consists of 15 residues. Germline loops: CDR1 DFQATT, CDR2 SNEGSKA (reference sequence). V was cut by 0 bases and J by 0 bases, with 12 bases left in between. CDR3: CSARDTSDGSYEQYF. The CDR3 nucleotides read TGCAGTGCTAGAGACACTTCGGACGGCTCCTACGAGCAGTACTTC.

The chain carries TRBV20-1 and TRBJ2-7; TRBD2 might be the D (5 bases). The V and J ends lost 3 bases and 3 bases respectively, with 9 bases between them. The CDR3 contains 12 residues. CDR1 and CDR2 from the germline V gene are DFQATT and SNEGSKA (reference sequence). CDR3 loop: CSASEGYYEQYF. The CDR3 region has the DNA TGCAGTGCTAGTGAGGGATACTACGAGCAGTACTTC.

This clonotype turned up a few times. Since a much larger clone is just one base distant, this may be a read error. The chain has TRBV6-1 and TRBJ2-7; D not certain. This CDR3 has 12 amino acids. Trimming shortened V by 7 bases and J by 2 bases, and 9 bases separated the two germline ends. Germline CDR1 is MNHNS and CDR2 is SASEGT. The CDR3 sequence is CASKHQTYEQYF. The CDR3 DNA is TGTGCCAGCAAACACCAAACCTACGAGCAGTACTTC.

This clonotype was recorded a few times. The CDR3 here is CASSLVSGLNEQFF. In nucleotides, the CDR3 is TGCGCCAGCAGCTTGGTATCTGGCCTTAATGAGCAGTTCTTC. The gene calls are TRBV5-1 and TRBJ2-1; no clear D. This CDR3 spans 14 amino acids. The germline CDR1 and CDR2 sequences are SGHRS and YFSETQ. Trimming removed 0 bases from V and 7 bases from J, with 11 bases in between. The variable domain in full, completed from reference TRBV5-1 and TRBJ2-1, reads KAGVTQTPRYLIKTRGQQVTLSCSPISGHRSVSWYQQTPGQGLQFLFEYFSETQRNKGNFPGRFSGRQFSNSRSEMNVSTLELGDSALYLCASSLVSGLNEQFFGPGTRLTVL.

The chain couples TRBV28 to TRBJ2-1; 9 bases are shared with TRBD2. The CDR3 length is 17 residues. Germline-derived CDR1 and CDR2 are MDHEN and SYDVKM. Trimming took 5 bases from V and 10 from J; bases not matched to a gene: 18. CDR3 residues: CASSPLGAGGPGEEQFF. DNA for the CDR3: TGTGCCAGCAGTCCATTAGGGGCGGGAGGGCCGGGGGAGGAGCAGTTCTTC.

This clonotype was picked up many times. This chain links TRBV12-3 or TRBV12-4 with TRBJ2-1; 7 bases are shared with TRBD2. This CDR3 region has 16 residues. Trimming at V came to 7 bases and at J to 0 bases, leaving 9 bases not matched to a gene. The CDR3 DNA reads as TGTGCCAGCAATCCTAGCGGCCGAGGCTCCTACAATGAGCAGTTCTTC. Amino acid sequence: CASNPSGRGSYNEQFF.

The chain recombines TRBV4-3 with TRBJ1-6, with D possibly matching TRBD1 (6 bases). This CDR3 is built from 13 residues. Germline-derived CDR1 and CDR2 are LGHNA and YSLEER. V was trimmed by 0 bases and J by 13 bases, leaving 10 bases between them. The CDR3 spells CASSQDRGRPLHF. The CDR3, as DNA: TGCGCCAGCAGCCAAGACAGGGGAAGGCCCCTCCACTTT.

This clonotype was observed many times. V usage is TRBV6-2 or TRBV6-3 and J usage is TRBJ2-5; D unclear. Germline CDR1 is MNHEY and CDR2 is SVGEGT. V lost 5 bases to trimming and J lost 5 bases, with 12 bases between them. The CDR3 sequence is 13 residues long. The CDR3 region is CASSLSSRETQYF. The CDR3 DNA reads TGTGCCAGCAGTCTATCGTCTCGTGAGACCCAGTACTTC.

This clonotype was counted ten times or more. V and J are TRBV12-3 or TRBV12-4 and TRBJ2-7; D is unresolved. V was clipped by 3 bases and J by 0 bases, with 9 bases between them. The CDR3 length is 14 residues. The CDR3 region has the DNA TGTGCCAGCAGTTTGAAAGACGCCTCCTACGAGCAGTACTTC. The encoded protein is CASSLKDASYEQYF.

This clonotype was detected ten times or more. The chain couples TRBV12-3 or TRBV12-4 to TRBJ2-2, with D tentatively TRBD1 (5 bases). V was shortened by 7 bases and J by 4 bases, with 19 bases between the two germline ends. CDR3 size: 16 residues. The CDR3 DNA is TGTGCCAGCACCTTGGGGCAGGGATGGGCCACCGGGGAGCTGTTTTTT. Residues: CASTLGQGWATGELFF.

This clonotype has more than one count but fewer than ten. The rearrangement links TRBV27 to TRBJ2-1, with D possibly TRBD1 on 5 matching bases. V lost 1 base to trimming and J lost 7 bases, with 11 bases between them. The CDR3 runs to 14 residues. The germline V gene has CDR1 MNHEY and CDR2 SMNVEV (reference sequence). CDR3 in amino acids: CASSLYRSANEQFF. In nucleotides, the CDR3 is TGTGCCAGCAGTTTATACAGGTCGGCTAATGAGCAGTTCTTC.

This clonotype was seen many times. The rearrangement uses TRBV5-1 and TRBJ2-1, with 7 bases fitting TRBD1. The trim removed 4 bases at V and 6 bases at J, leaving 10 bases unmatched. Germline V gives CDR1 SGHRS, CDR2 YFSETQ. The CDR3 runs 15 residues. CDR3: CASSRDSILTNEQFF. CDR3 DNA sequence: TGCGCCAGCAGCCGGGACAGCATATTAACCAATGAGCAGTTCTTC.

The chain is built from TRBV5-1 and TRBJ2-7; perhaps TRBD1 as D (5 bases). Trimming shortened V by 5 bases and J by 0 bases, and 9 bases separated the two germline ends. The V gene's germline CDR1 is SGHRS and CDR2 YFSETQ. The CDR3 has 13 residues. CDR3 region: CASSQQVSYEQYF. CDR3 coding DNA: TGCGCCAGCAGTCAACAGGTCTCCTACGAGCAGTACTTC.

The V gene is TRBV3-1, the J gene TRBJ1-4; the D gene is possibly TRBD1 (5 bases). In germline, CDR1 is LGHDT, CDR2 YNNKEL (reference sequence). Trimming removed 1 base at V and 12 bases at J, with 18 bases between. The CDR3 totals 15 residues. The CDR3 sequence is CASSQVRSGSLQLFF. The CDR3 DNA follows: TGTGCCAGCAGCCAAGTTCGGTCAGGGAGTCTACAACTGTTTTTT.

This clonotype occurred many times. The chain has TRBV11-2 and TRBJ2-1, with D uncertain. This CDR3 has 12 amino acids. Germline V gene lookup returns CDR1 SGHAT and CDR2 FQNNGV. V dropped 5 bases and J dropped 7 bases, with 9 bases sitting between them. This CDR3 is CASSALRNEQFF. CDR3 sequence (DNA): TGTGCCAGCAGCGCCTTGAGGAATGAGCAGTTCTTC.

This clonotype has a count of ten or more. V usage is TRBV30 and J usage is TRBJ2-3; tentative D call: TRBD1 (5 bases). Germline CDR1 is GTSNPN and CDR2 is SVGIG (reference sequence). Trimming cost V 1 base and J 0 bases, with 17 bases left between them. The CDR3 loop spans 17 amino acids. CDR3 region: CAWSGSVLGHSTDTQYF. The CDR3 region has the DNA TGTGCCTGGAGTGGATCTGTCCTAGGACACAGCACAGATACGCAGTATTTT.

The sample holds many counts of this clonotype. The chain combines TRBV20-1 with TRBJ2-3; D gene unclear. CDR3 length: 14 amino acids. The ends were cut back, 4 bases at V and 2 bases at J, with 13 bases in the middle. Germline CDR1 is DFQATT and CDR2 is SNEGSKA (reference sequence). DNA for the CDR3: TGCAGTGCTAATAACCCCCCGATCACAGATACGCAGTATTTT. It codes for CSANNPPITDTQYF.